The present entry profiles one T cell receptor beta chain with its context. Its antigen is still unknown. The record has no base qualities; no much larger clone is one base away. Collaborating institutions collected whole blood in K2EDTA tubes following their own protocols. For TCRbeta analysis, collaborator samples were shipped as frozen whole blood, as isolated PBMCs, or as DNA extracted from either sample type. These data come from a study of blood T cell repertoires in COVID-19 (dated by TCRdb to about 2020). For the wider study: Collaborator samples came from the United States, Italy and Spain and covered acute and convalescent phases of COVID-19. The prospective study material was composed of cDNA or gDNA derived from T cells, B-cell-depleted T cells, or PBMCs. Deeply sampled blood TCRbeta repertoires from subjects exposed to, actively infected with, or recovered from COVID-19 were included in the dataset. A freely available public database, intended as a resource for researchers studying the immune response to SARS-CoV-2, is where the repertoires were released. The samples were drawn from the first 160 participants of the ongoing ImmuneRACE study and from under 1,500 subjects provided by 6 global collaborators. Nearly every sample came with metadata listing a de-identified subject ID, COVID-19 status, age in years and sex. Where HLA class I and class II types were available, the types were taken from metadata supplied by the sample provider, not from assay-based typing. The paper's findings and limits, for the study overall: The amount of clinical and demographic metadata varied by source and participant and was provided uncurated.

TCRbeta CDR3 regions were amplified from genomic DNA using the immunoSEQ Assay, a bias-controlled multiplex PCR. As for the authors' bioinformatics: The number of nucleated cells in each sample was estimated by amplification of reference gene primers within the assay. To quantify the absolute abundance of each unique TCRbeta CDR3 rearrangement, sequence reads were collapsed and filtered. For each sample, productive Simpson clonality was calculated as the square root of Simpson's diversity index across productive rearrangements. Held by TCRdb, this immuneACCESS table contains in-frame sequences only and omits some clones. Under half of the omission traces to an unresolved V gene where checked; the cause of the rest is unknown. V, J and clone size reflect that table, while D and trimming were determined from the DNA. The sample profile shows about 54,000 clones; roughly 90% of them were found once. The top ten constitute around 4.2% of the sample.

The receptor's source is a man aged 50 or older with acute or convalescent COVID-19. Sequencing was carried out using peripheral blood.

The bases are TGTGCCAGCAGCCAAGATCGGACTAGCGGCAATGAGCAGTTCTTC. This codes for CASSQDRTSGNEQFF. The chain is assembled from TRBV3-1 (or the pseudogene TRBV3-2) and TRBJ2-1; TRBD2 agrees with 10 junctional bases. Spanning cysteine to phenylalanine, the CDR3 consists of 15 amino acids. Only the CDR3 part of the read is kept: 45 bases, read in frame from the first base. Sequences LGHDT (CDR1) and YNNKEL (CDR2) are obtained from the germline V gene (reference sequence). Trimming leaves V shorter by 0 bases and J shorter by 6 bases, with the junction holding 2 bases beyond the gene matches.